The entry below describes one T cell receptor beta chain. Its target is unknown. This sample stems from a study of beta chain features in type 1 diabetes. Overall study context: There was similarity between patients and healthy donors in age, gender and cell yields.

The investigators reverse transcribed all of the isolated RNA, so they sequenced expressed TCRB transcripts. About 3.6 million reads was the average for naive, central memory and regulatory T cell samples. The data were produced by immunoSEQ multiplex PCR, yet TCRdb's version contains in-frame clones alone and is incomplete. The table shows about 700,000 clones, with over 10% occurring only once. The CDR3 length is 15 residues. The V gene's germline CDR1 is SGHTA and CDR2 FQGNSA. V lost 5 bases to trimming and J lost 2 bases, with 13 bases between them. Broader study findings: Type 1 diabetes patients had fewer VDJ junction insertions and more deletions. TCRB CDR3s were moderately but significantly shorter in Type 1 diabetes patients in all four CD4+ subsets.

The TCR originated in a man aged 18-30 years with type 1 diabetes. Input material: naive CD4+ T cells from blood. The genes are TRBV7-2 and TRBJ1-5; D call uncertain. CDR3 coding DNA: TGTGCCAGCAGCCGTGGGGAGATGGGCAATCAGCCCCAGCATTTT. It specifies CASSRGEMGNQPQHF. The variable domain in full, completed from reference TRBV7-2 and TRBJ1-5, reads GAGVSQSPSNKVTEKGKDVELRCDPISGHTALYWYRQSLGQGLEFLIYFQGNSAPDKSGLPSDRFSAERTGGSVSTLTIQRTQQEDSAVYLCASSRGEMGNQPQHFGDGTRLSIL.